These 13 T cell receptor beta chains share one sample of origin, sequenced in a study of blood T cell repertoires in COVID-19. The repertoire was sequenced with immunoSEQ multiplex PCR; TCRdb's copy has only in-frame clones and lacks some. Counted here are 100,000 to 150,000 clones, approximately 89% occurring once; the ten biggest clones make up 10% to 13%. Sequenced: peripheral blood. The receptors derive from a man aged 50 to 59 with acute or convalescent COVID-19.

This rearrangement joins TRBV5-8 to TRBJ1-1; 11 bases align to TRBD1. Trimming removed 4 bases from V and 5 bases from J; junction bases left unmatched: 4. This CDR3 is 14 amino acids long. In germline, CDR1 is SGHTS, CDR2 YDEGEE. The CDR3 sequence is CASSAGTGGTEAFF. The CDR3 DNA sequence: TGTGCCAGCAGCGCGGGGACAGGGGGAACTGAAGCTTTCTTT.

The V and J genes are TRBV3-1 (or the pseudogene TRBV3-2) and TRBJ2-5; 12 nucleotides match TRBD2. The CDR3 loop spans 16 amino acids. V trimming: 4 bases; J trimming: 1 base; junction bases outside the gene matches: 4. Germline loops: CDR1 LGHDT, CDR2 YNNKEL (reference sequence). The CDR3, as DNA: TGTGCCAGCAGCCGCGGGACTAGCGGGCGCCAAGAGACCCAGTACTTC. Protein sequence: CASSRGTSGRQETQYF.

This rearrangement joins TRBV5-1 to TRBJ2-2; TRBD1 matches at 7 bases. This CDR3 comprises 15 residues. V lost 7 bases, J lost 6 bases, and 12 bases stayed unmatched. CDR1 is SGHRS and CDR2 is YFSETQ in the germline V gene. The CDR3: CASSTGSRGSGELFF. The CDR3 DNA is TGCGCCAGCTCGACAGGGTCGCGCGGGTCCGGGGAGCTGTTTTTT.

The genes are TRBV13 and TRBJ1-2; the match to TRBD1 covers 11 bases. Germline CDR1 reads PRHDT; CDR2 reads FYEKMQ (reference sequence). Trimming at V came to 5 bases and at J to 5 bases, leaving 4 bases not matched to a gene. CDR3 length: 14 residues. CDR3 region: CASSGDRGRYGYTF. The CDR3 DNA sequence: TGTGCCAGCAGCGGGGACAGGGGGAGGTATGGCTACACCTTC.

This clone was found a few times. V is TRBV29-1 and J is TRBJ1-3; D remains unclear. The V end was cut by 4 bases, the J end by 0 bases, with 7 bases between. This CDR3 has 13 amino acids. CDR1 is SQVTM, CDR2 ANQGSEA, per germline. The CDR3 nucleotides are TGCAGCGTTGCCCATTCCTCTGGAAACACCATATATTTT. Translation: CSVAHSSGNTIYF. Variable domain in full (rest from reference TRBV29-1 and TRBJ1-3): SAVISQKPSRDICQRGTSLTIQCQVDSQVTMMFWYRQQPGQSLTLIATANQGSEATYESGFVIDKFPISRPNLTFSTLTVSNMSPEDSSIYLCSVAHSSGNTIYFGEGSWLTVV.

The genes are TRBV3-1 (or the pseudogene TRBV3-2) and TRBJ1-1; D perhaps matches TRBD1 (5 bases). The CDR3 runs to 14 residues. Trimming took off 4 bases at V and 10 bases at J, with 19 bases between the two ends. Germline CDR1 and CDR2: LGHDT and YNNKEL (reference sequence). DNA for the CDR3: TGTGCCAGCAGCCCTGACAGAAATCTTATGGGAGCTTTCTTT. It encodes CASSPDRNLMGAFF.

The rearrangement uses TRBV6-6 and TRBJ1-5, with D possibly being TRBD1 (6 bases). This CDR3 is built from 15 residues. V lost 4 bases, J lost 5 bases, and 15 bases lay in between. Germline CDR1 is MNHNY and CDR2 is SVGAGI (reference sequence). The CDR3 reads CASSSLGTSDQPQHF. DNA of the CDR3: TGTGCCAGCAGTTCGTTAGGGACAAGCGATCAGCCCCAGCATTTT.

The chain recombines TRBV6-5 with TRBJ1-1, with a possible D match to TRBD1 (6 bases). The germline CDR1 and CDR2 sequences are MNHEY and SVGAGI. With 7 bases removed from V and 4 bases from J, the gap between germline ends came to 13 bases. The CDR3 is made up of 13 amino acids. CDR3 coding DNA: TGTGCCAGCACCGCTACAGGGACCACTGAAGCTTTCTTT. This codes for CASTATGTTEAFF.

J is TRBJ1-2 and V is TRBV5-1; 11 positions match TRBD1. The trim removed 4 bases at V and 7 bases at J, leaving 12 bases unmatched. From germline, CDR1 is SGHRS and CDR2 YFSETQ. The CDR3 runs to 16 residues. This chain's CDR3 is CASSPRSGQGAAGYTF. Written as DNA, the CDR3 is TGCGCCAGCAGCCCCCGTAGCGGACAGGGGGCAGCTGGCTACACCTTC.

This rearrangement joins TRBV30 to TRBJ2-5; D is undetermined. The V gene lost 4 bases and the J gene lost 5 bases, with 14 bases spanning the gap. Germline loops: CDR1 GTSNPN, CDR2 SVGIG (reference sequence). The CDR3 spans 13 residues. The CDR3 region has the DNA TGTGCCTGGAAACCAAAAAACTCGGAGACCCAGTACTTC. Translating gives CAWKPKNSETQYF.

The chain combines TRBV5-1 with TRBJ1-6; D not resolved. This CDR3 is built from 13 residues. Trimming removed 3 bases at V and 10 bases at J, with 11 bases between. Germline lookup yields CDR1 SGHRS and CDR2 YFSETQ. CDR3 nucleotide sequence: TGCGCCAGCAGCTCGAACAGAAACTCACCCCTCCACTTT. Amino acids: CASSSNRNSPLHF.

The rearrangement uses TRBV5-1 and TRBJ2-2; tentative D call: TRBD1 (6 bases). Trimming left V 4 bases short and J 2 bases short, with 21 bases between. The CDR3 is 18 residues long. CDR1 is SGHRS and CDR2 is YFSETQ in the germline V gene. The CDR3: CASSRYDRIGANTGELFF. The DNA of the CDR3 is TGCGCCAGCAGCCGGTACGACAGGATTGGGGCTAACACCGGGGAGCTGTTTTTT.

For this clone: Its ends do not fully match the called genes, so a read error is possible. The CDR3 region is CASSLAGANYGYTF. The CDR3 nucleotides read TGTGCCAGCAGCCTAGCAGGGGCCAACTATGGCTACACCTTC. The chain recombines TRBV7-9 with TRBJ1-2, with D perhaps matching TRBD1 (6 bases). Germline lookup yields CDR1 SEHNR and CDR2 FQNEAQ (reference sequence). The CDR3 loop spans 14 amino acids.